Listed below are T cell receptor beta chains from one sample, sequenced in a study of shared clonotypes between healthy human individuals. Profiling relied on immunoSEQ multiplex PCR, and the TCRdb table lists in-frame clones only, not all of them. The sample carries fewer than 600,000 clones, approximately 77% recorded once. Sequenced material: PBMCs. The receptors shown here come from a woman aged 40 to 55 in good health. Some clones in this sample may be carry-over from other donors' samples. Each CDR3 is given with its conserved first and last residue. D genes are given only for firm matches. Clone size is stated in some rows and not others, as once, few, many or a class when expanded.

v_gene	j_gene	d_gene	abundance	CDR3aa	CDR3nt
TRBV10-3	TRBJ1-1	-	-	CAIAAAQNTEAFF	TGTGCCATCGCGGCAGCACAGAACACTGAAGCTTTCTTT
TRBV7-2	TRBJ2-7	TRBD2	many	CASSLRARGLAGVEQYF	TGTGCCAGCAGCCTCCGAGCTCGGGGACTAGCGGGAGTAGAGCAGTACTTC
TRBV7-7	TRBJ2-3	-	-	CASSLGRASTDTQYF	TGTGCTAGCAGCTTAGGTCGAGCTAGCACAGATACGCAGTATTTT
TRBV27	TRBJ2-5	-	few	CASSFLDSQETQYF	TGTGCCAGCAGTTTTCTGGACAGCCAAGAGACCCAGTACTTC
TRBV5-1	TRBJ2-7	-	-	CASSLVAESYEQYF	TGCGCCAGCAGCTTGGTAGCGGAATCCTACGAGCAGTACTTC
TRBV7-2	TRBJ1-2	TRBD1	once	CASRSGGGYTF	TGTGCCAGCAGGTCAGGGGGTGGCTACACCTTC
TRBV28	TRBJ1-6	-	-	CASSHRSLHF	TGTGCCAGCAGTCACCGGAGCCTCCACTTT
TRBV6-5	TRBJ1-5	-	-	CATSSLVSNQPQHF	TGTGCCACTAGCTCTCTTGTTAGCAATCAGCCCCAGCATTTT
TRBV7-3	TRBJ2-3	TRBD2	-	CASSPGAGEGYTQYF	TGTGCCAGCAGCCCCGGAGCGGGAGAGGGATATACGCAGTATTTT
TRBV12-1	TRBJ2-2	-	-	CASSWGLAGFSCPANTGELFF	TGTGCCAGCAGCTGGGGACTAGCGGGATTCTCCTGCCCCGCGAACACCGGGGAGCTGTTTTTT
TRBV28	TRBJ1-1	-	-	CASSFWGAEAFF	TGTGCCAGCAGTTTTTGGGGGGCTGAAGCTTTCTTT
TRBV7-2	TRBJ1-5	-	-	CASSPLRGGLQPQHF	TGTGCCAGCAGCCCGCTGCGGGGAGGCCTTCAGCCCCAGCATTTT
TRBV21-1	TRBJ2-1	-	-	CASSTELAPHNEQFF	TGTGCCAGCAGCACCGAACTAGCTCCCCACAATGAGCAGTTCTTC
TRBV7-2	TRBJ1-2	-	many	CASSLAGGGYGYTF	TGTGCCAGCAGCTTAGCGGGGGGCGGCTATGGCTACACCTTC
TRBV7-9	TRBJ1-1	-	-	CASSPRLNTEAFF	TGTGCCAGCAGCCCGCGACTCAACACTGAAGCTTTCTTT
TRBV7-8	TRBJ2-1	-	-	CASSLAQGGKKQFF	TGTGCCAGCAGCTTAGCGCAGGGCGGAAAAAAACAGTTCTTC
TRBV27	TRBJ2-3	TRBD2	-	CASSPLIAGVRGDTQYF	TGTGCCAGCAGTCCCCTAATAGCGGGGGTACGTGGAGATACGCAGTATTTT
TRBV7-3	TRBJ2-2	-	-	CASSFYANTGELFF	TGTGCCAGCAGCTTTTACGCGAACACCGGGGAGCTGTTTTTT
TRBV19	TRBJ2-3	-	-	CASSMTVQDTQYF	TGTGCCAGTAGTATGACAGTTCAAGATACGCAGTATTTT
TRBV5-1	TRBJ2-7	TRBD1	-	CASSYPDRGLHEQYF	TGCGCCAGCAGCTACCCTGACAGGGGGCTCCACGAGCAGTACTTC
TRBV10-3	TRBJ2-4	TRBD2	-	CATQLAGGQNIQYF	TGTGCCACCCAACTAGCGGGAGGACAAAACATTCAGTACTTC
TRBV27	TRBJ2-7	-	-	CASSSRGLLSGEQYF	TGTGCCAGCAGCTCAAGGGGCCTCCTGAGTGGTGAGCAGTACTTC
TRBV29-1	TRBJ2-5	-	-	CSGGPQETQYF	TGCAGCGGCGGACCCCAAGAGACCCAGTACTTC
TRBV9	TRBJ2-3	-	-	CASSVDPGAIDTQYF	TGTGCCAGCAGCGTGGACCCAGGGGCTATAGATACGCAGTATTTT
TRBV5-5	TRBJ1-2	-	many	CASSPLRSGYTF	TGTGCCAGCAGCCCACTTAGATCTGGCTACACCTTC
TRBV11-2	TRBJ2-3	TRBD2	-	CASSFTSGRPDTQYF	TGTGCCAGCAGCTTTACTAGCGGGAGACCAGATACGCAGTATTTT
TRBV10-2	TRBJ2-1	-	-	CASSDPGFSYNEQFF	TGCGCCAGCAGTGATCCGGGTTTCTCCTACAATGAGCAGTTCTTC
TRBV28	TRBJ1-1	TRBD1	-	CASGWGQGTGEAFF	TGTGCCAGTGGGTGGGGACAGGGTACCGGTGAAGCTTTCTTT
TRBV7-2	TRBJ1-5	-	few	CASSLEGIGADQPQHF	TGTGCCAGCAGCTTAGAGGGAATTGGGGCGGATCAGCCCCAGCATTTT
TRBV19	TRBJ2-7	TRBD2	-	CASSIPGLANEQYF	TGTGCCAGTAGTATCCCGGGACTAGCAAACGAGCAGTACTTC
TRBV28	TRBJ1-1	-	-	CASSPWLDTEAFF	TGTGCCAGCAGTCCGTGGTTAGACACTGAAGCTTTCTTT
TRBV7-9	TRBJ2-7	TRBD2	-	CASSLIAGDSYEQYF	TGTGCCAGCAGCTTAATAGCGGGAGATAGTTACGAGCAGTACTTC
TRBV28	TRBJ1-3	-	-	CASSLVGSGSGNTIYF	TGTGCCAGCAGTTTAGTCGGTAGTGGGTCTGGAAACACCATATATTTT
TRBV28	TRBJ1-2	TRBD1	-	CASSSTGAPNYGYTF	TGTGCCAGCAGTTCCACAGGGGCACCTAACTATGGCTACACCTTC
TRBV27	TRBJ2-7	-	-	CASSKDLSQNYEQYF	TGTGCCAGCAGTAAGGACTTGTCCCAAAACTACGAGCAGTACTTC
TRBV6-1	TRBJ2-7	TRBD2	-	CASSFSGSPYEQYF	TGTGCCAGCAGTTTTAGCGGGAGCCCCTACGAGCAGTACTTC
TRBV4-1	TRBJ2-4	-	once	CASSPGTAKNIQYF	TGCGCCAGCAGCCCAGGGACAGCCAAAAACATTCAGTACTTC
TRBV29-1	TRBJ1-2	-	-	CSVEIPDSYGYTF	TGCAGCGTTGAAATCCCAGACTCCTATGGCTACACCTTC
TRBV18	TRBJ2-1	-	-	CASSPPGQTYNEQFF	TGTGCCAGCTCACCGCCGGGACAAACCTACAATGAGCAGTTCTTC
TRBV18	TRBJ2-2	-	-	CASSPWELNTGELFF	TGTGCCAGCTCACCATGGGAACTGAACACCGGGGAGCTGTTTTTT
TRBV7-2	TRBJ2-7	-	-	CASSPLTATYEQYF	TGTGCCAGCAGCCCGTTGACAGCTACCTACGAGCAGTACTTC
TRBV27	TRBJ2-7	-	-	CASTPGGLGYYEQYF	TGTGCCAGCACCCCTGGGGGACTGGGATATTACGAGCAGTACTTC
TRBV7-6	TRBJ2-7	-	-	CASSLERNYEQYF	TGTGCCAGCAGCTTAGAAAGGAACTACGAGCAGTACTTC
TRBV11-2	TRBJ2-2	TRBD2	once	CASSSRLAGASGELFF	TGTGCCAGCAGCTCACGACTAGCGGGAGCGTCCGGGGAGCTGTTTTTT
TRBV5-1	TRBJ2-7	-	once	CASSGLASKTYEQYF	TGCGCCAGCTCGGGGTTGGCCAGCAAAACCTACGAGCAGTACTTC
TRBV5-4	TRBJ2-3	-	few	CASSLDTDTQYF	TGTGCCAGCAGCTTGGACACAGATACGCAGTATTTT
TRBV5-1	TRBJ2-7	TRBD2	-	CASSPRGSGTSYEQYF	TGCGCCAGCAGCCCCCGGGGTAGCGGGACCTCCTACGAGCAGTACTTC
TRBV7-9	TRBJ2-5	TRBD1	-	CASSLQGVKKETQYF	TGTGCCAGCAGCCTACAGGGGGTAAAAAAAGAGACCCAGTACTTC
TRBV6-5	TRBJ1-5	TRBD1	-	CASSYDRDSNQPQHF	TGTGCCAGCAGTTACGACAGGGATAGCAATCAGCCCCAGCATTTT
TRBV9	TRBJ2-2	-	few	CASTTDGLLDTGELFF	TGTGCCAGCACCACAGATGGCTTGCTGGACACCGGGGAGCTGTTTTTT